The entry that follows covers one TCR beta chain sequence. This sample was included in a study of technical replicates of blood from several donors. Repertoires were generated with immunoSEQ multiplex PCR, while TCRdb's copy carries only in-frame clones and drops some. Of 70,000 to 85,000 clones in the sample, about 90% were seen once. The junction had 4 bases not matched to a gene; V was cut back by 2 bases and J by 5 bases. CDR3 length equals 15 residues. Germline lookup yields CDR1 MNHNS and CDR2 SASEGT. Sequencing was performed on T cells isolated from PBMCs. The chain links TRBV6-1 to TRBJ2-1, with 9 nucleotides matching TRBD2. This TCR was recovered from a human donor in good health. The CDR3 coding sequence is TGTGCCAGCAGTGAAAGCGGGAGGACCCACAATGAGCAGTTCTTC. Protein sequence: CASSESGRTHNEQFF.